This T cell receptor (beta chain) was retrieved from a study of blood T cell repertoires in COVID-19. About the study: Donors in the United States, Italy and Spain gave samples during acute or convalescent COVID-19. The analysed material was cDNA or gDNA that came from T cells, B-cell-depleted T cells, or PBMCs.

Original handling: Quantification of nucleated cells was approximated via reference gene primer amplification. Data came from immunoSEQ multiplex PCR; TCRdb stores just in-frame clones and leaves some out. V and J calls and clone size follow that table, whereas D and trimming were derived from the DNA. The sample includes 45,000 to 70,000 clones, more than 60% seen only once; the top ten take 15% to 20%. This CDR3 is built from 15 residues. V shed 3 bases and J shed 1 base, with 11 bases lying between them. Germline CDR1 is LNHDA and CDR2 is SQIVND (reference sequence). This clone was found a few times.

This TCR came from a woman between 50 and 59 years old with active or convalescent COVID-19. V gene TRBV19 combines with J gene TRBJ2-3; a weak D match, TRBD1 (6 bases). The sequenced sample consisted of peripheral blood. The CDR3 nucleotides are TGTGCCAGTAGTATCCTACAGGGAGGCACAGATACGCAGTATTTT. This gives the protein CASSILQGGTDTQYF.